This TCR beta chain is drawn from a study of cytotoxic CD8 clonotypes in ibrutinib-treated CLL. Worth noting for this clone: Its antigen is still unknown.

Using immunoSEQ multiplex PCR, the repertoire was profiled, and TCRdb retains in-frame clones only, with some absent. The profile shows 110,000 to 150,000 clones, 79% of them singletons. Study results and caveats: Few clonotypes were public, and these shrank or held steady under treatment. Progressing and sustained-remission patients had different sampling times. Increased clonality at ibrutinib response gave way to a return toward baseline at progression.

The germline gives CDR1 MNHNS, CDR2 SASEGT. The CDR3 is 15 amino acids. Trimming took 2 bases from V and 2 from J, leaving 13 bases between them. The origin of this receptor is a human donor with chronic lymphocytic leukemia. The rearrangement joins TRBV6-1 to TRBJ2-7; D might be TRBD2 (6 bases). This sample comprised PBMCs, obtained after 12 months of ibrutinib treatment. The CDR3 DNA is TGTGCCAGCAGTGAATCGGGCTTAGCGGCCTACGAGCAGTACTTC. Translating it yields CASSESGLAAYEQYF.